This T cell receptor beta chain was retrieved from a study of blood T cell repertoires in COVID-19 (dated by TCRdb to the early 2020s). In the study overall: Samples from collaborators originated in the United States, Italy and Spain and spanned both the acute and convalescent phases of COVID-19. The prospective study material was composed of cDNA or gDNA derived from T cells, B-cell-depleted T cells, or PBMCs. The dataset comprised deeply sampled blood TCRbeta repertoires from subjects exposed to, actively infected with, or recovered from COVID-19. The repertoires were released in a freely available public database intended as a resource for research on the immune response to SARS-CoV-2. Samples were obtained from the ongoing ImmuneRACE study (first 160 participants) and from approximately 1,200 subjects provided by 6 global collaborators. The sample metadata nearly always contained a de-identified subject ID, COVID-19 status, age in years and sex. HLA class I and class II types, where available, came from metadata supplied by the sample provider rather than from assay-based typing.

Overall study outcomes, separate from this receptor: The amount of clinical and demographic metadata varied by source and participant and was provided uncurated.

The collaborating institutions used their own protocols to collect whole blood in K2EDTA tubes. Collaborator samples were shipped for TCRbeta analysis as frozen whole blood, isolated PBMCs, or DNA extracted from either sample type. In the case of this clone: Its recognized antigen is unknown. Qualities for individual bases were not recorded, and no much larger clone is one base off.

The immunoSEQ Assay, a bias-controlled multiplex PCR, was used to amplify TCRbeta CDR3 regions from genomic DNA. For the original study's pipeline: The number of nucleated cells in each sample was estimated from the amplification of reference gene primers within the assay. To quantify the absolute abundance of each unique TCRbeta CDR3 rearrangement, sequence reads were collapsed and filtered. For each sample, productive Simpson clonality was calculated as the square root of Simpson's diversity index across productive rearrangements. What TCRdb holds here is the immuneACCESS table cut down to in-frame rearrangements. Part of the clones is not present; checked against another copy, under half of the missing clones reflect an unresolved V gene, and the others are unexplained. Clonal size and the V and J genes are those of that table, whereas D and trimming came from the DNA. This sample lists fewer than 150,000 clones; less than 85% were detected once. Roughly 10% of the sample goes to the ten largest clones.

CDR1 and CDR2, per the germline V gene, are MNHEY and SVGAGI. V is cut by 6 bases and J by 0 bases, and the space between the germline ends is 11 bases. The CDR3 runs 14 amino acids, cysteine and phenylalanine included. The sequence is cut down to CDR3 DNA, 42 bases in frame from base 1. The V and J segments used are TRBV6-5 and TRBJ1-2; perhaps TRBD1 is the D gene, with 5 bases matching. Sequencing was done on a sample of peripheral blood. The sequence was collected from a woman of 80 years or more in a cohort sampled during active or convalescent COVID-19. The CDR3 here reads CASRTRATNYGYTF. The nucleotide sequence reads TGTGCCAGCAGGACCAGGGCGACTAACTATGGCTACACCTTC.